This T cell receptor beta chain comes out of a study of T cell repertoires in cytomegalovirus infection (dated by TCRdb to about 2019). Regarding the study in general: Because public TCR beta signatures pointed to carriage of CMV infection together with the matching HLA type, the HLA type of each donor mattered for the analysis.

This clonotype was picked up one time. Its target antigen remains unknown. No much larger clonotype is one base removed from it; base qualities were not supplied. A single read makes a weak case. Inclusive of the bounding cysteine and phenylalanine, the CDR3 is 15 residues long. The DNA shown is the 45-base CDR3, in frame from base 1. According to the germline V gene (reference sequence), CDR1 reads DFQATT and CDR2 reads SNEGSKA. V ends up 3 bases short and J 5 bases short, with an unmatched junction base count of 12. What the authors observed across the whole study: The ex vivo response was dominated by HLA-C-restricted CMV-specific TCR beta clonotypes, and the single most frequent clonotype in two of eight donors was supplied by these HLA-C-restricted clonotypes. In both this cohort and an independent roughly 330-donor cohort, the cumulative frequency of public TCR beta family members distinguished carriers of CMV infection plus the relevant HLA type.

TCRdb lists the instrument as Illumina HiSeq 1500. The public reads were reprocessed in TCRdb via fastp at Q25 and MiXCR, keeping in-frame beta chains. Every distinct CDR3 protein forms one entry, paired with its most common genes and DNA. In this sample the table shows roughly 180,000 distinct CDR3 sequences, roughly 28% of which occur a single time. Of the sample, roughly 32% is held by the ten largest clones. In this chain, TRBV20-1 is recombined with TRBJ2-5, with 7 bases matching TRBD1. The source material was PBMCs. The clonotype originates from a human donor in good health (CMV status not recorded). Some clones in this sample may be carry-over from other donors' samples. The CDR3 corresponds to CSASPTTGAAETQYF. The DNA reads as follows: TGCAGTGCTAGCCCTACAACAGGGGCGGCCGAGACCCAGTACTTC.